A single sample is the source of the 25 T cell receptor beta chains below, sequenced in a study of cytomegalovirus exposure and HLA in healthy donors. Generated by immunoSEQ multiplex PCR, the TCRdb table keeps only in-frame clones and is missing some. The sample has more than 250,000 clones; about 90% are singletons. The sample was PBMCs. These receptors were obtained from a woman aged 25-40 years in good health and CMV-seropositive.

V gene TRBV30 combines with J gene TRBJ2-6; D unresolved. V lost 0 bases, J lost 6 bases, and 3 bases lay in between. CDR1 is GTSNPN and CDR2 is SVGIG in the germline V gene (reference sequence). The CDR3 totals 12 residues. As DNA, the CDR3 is TGTGCCTGGAGTGTTTTGGCCAACGTCCTGACTTTC. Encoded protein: CAWSVLANVLTF.

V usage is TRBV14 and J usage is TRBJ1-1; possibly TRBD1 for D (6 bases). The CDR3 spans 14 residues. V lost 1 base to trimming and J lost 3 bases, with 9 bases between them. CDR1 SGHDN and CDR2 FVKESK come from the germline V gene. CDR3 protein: CASSQAGAYTEAFF. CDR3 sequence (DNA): TGTGCCAGCAGCCAAGCGGGGGCTTACACTGAAGCTTTCTTT.

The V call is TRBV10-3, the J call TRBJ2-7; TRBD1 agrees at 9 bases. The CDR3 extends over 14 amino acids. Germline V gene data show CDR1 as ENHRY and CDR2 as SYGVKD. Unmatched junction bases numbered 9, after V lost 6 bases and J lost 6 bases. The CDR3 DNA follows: TGTGCCATCAGATCGGGGACAGGGTTTGGCGAGCAGTACTTC. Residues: CAIRSGTGFGEQYF.

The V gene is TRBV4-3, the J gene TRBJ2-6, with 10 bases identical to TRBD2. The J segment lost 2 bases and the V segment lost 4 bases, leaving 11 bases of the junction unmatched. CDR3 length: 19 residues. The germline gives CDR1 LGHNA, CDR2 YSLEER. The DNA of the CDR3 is TGCGCCAGCAGCCCCCCGACTAGCGGGTTAGGTACTGGGGCCAACGTCCTGACTTTC. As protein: CASSPPTSGLGTGANVLTF.

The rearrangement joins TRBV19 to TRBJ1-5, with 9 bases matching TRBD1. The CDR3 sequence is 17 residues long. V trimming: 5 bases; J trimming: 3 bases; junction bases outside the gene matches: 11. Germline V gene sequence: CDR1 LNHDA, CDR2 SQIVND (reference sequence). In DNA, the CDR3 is TGTGCCAGTAGTCTTCCCGGGACAGGGAGGTTCAATCAGCCCCAGCATTTT. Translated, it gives CASSLPGTGRFNQPQHF.

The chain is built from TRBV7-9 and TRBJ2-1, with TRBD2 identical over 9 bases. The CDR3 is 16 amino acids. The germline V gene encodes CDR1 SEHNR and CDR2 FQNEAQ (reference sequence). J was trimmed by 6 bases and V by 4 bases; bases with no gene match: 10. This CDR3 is CASSSSGIIPANEQFF. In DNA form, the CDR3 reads TGTGCCAGCAGCTCTAGCGGGATCATCCCGGCCAATGAGCAGTTCTTC.

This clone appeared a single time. The CDR3 nucleotides read TGCGCCAGCAGCCAAGGGAACTATGGCTACACCTTC. Its translation is CASSQGNYGYTF. The chain combines TRBV4-3 with TRBJ1-2; D is ambiguous. Germline assignment: CDR1 LGHNA and CDR2 YSLEER. Trimming shortened V by 1 base and J by 2 bases, and 2 bases separated the two germline ends. The CDR3 is 12 amino acids.

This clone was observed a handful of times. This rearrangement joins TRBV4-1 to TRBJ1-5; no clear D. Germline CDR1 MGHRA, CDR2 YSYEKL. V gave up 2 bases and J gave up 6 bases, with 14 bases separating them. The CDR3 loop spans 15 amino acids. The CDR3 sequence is CASSQSSGSGQPQHF. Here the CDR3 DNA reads TGCGCCAGCAGCCAATCCAGTGGTTCGGGTCAGCCCCAGCATTTT.

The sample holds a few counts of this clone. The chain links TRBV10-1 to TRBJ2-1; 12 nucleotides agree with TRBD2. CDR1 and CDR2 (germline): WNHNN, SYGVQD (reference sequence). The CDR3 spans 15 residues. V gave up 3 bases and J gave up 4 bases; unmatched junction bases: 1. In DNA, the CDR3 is TGCGCCAGCAGTGAAGGACTAGCGGGATACAATGAGCAGTTCTTC. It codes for CASSEGLAGYNEQFF.

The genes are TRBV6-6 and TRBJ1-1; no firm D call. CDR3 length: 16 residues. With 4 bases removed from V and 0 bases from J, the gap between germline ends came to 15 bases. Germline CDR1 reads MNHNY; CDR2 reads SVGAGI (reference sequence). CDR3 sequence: CASSSPVVGMNTEAFF. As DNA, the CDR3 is TGTGCCAGCAGTTCCCCCGTTGTGGGGATGAACACTGAAGCTTTCTTT.

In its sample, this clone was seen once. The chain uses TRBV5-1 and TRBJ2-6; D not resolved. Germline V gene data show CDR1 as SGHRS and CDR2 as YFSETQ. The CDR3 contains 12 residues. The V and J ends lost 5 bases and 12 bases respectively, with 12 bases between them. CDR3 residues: CASSNPPGVLTF. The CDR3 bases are TGCGCCAGCAGTAATCCTCCGGGCGTCCTGACTTTC.

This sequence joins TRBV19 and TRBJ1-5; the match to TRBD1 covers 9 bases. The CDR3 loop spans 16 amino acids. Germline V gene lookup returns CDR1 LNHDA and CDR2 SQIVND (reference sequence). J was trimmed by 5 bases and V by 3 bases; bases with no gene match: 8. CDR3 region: CASSIPFDRGDQPQHF. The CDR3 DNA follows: TGTGCCAGTAGTATCCCCTTCGACAGGGGGGATCAGCCCCAGCATTTT.

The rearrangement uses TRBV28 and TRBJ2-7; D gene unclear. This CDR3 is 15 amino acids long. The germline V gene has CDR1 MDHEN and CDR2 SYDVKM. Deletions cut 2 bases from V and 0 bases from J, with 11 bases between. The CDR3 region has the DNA TGTGCCAGCAGTTTACGGGCCGTCGCCTCCTACGAGCAGTACTTC. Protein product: CASSLRAVASYEQYF. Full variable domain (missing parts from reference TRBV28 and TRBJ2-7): DVKVTQSSRYLVKRTGEKVFLECVQDMDHENMFWYRQDPGLGLRLIYFSYDVKMKEKGDIPEGYSVSREKKERFSLILESASTNQTSMYLCASSLRAVASYEQYFGPGTRLTVT.

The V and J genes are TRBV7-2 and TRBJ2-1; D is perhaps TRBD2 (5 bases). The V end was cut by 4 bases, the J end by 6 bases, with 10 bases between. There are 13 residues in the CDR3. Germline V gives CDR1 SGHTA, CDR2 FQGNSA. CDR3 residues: CASSSDFLNEQFF. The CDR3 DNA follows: TGTGCCAGCAGCTCGGACTTTCTCAATGAGCAGTTCTTC.

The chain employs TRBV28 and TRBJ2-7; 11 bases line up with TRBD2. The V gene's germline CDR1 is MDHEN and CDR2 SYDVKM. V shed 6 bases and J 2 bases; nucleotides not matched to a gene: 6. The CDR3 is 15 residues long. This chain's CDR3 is CASRPGTSGTYEQYF. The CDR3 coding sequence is TGTGCCAGCAGGCCCGGGACTAGCGGAACCTACGAGCAGTACTTC.

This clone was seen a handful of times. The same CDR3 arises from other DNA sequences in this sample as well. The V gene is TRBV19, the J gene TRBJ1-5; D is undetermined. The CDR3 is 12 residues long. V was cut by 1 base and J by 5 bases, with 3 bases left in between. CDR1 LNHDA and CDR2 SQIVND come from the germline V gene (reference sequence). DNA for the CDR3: TGTGCCAGTAGTATAGGGCATCAGCCCCAGCATTTT. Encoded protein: CASSIGHQPQHF.

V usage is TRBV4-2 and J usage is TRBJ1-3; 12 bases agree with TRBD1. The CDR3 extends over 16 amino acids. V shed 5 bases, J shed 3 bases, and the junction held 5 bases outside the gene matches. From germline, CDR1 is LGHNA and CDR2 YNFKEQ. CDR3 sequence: CASSSGQGAFGNTIYF. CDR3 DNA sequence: TGTGCCAGCAGCTCGGGACAGGGGGCTTTTGGAAACACCATATATTTT.

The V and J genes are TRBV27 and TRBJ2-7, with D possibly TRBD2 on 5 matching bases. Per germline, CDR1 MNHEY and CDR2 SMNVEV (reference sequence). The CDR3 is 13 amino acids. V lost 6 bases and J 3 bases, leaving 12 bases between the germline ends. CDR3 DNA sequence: TGTGCCAGCAGCTTTAGAGGAGGCTACGAGCAGTACTTC. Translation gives CASSFRGGYEQYF.

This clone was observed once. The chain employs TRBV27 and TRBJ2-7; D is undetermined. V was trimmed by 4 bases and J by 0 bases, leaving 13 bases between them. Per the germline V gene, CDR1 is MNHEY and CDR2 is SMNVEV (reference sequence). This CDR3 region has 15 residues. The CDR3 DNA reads TGTGCCAGCAGTTCGGCGCGGCCAAGCTCCTACGAGCAGTACTTC. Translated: CASSSARPSSYEQYF.

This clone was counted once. The CDR3 reads CATSSVGGDEYF. The CDR3 DNA follows: TGTGCCACCTCCTCGGTCGGGGGCGACGAGTACTTC. The chain joins TRBV19 to TRBJ2-7; D may match TRBD1 or TRBD2 (6 bases each). There are 12 residues in the CDR3. CDR1 and CDR2 from the germline V gene are LNHDA and SQIVND (reference sequence). V lost 10 bases and J lost 11, with 21 bases in between. Full variable domain (rest looked up from reference TRBV19 and TRBJ2-7): DGGITQSPKYLFRKEGQNVTLSCEQNLNHDAMYWYRQDPGQGLRLIYYSQIVNDFQKGDIAEGYSVSREKKESFPLTVTSAQKNPTAFYLCATSSVGGDEYFGPGTRLTVT.

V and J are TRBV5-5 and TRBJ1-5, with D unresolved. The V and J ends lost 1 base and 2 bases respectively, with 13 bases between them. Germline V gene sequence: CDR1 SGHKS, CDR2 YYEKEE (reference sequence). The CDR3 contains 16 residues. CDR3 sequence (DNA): TGTGCCAGCAGCTTGAGAGGGTATGAGGGCAATCAGCCCCAGCATTTT. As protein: CASSLRGYEGNQPQHF.

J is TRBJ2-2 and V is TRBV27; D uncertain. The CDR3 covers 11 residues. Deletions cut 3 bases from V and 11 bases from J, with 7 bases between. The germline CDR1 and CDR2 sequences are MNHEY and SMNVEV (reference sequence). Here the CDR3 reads CASSFRSELFF. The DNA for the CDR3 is TGTGCCAGCAGTTTTCGGAGCGAGCTGTTTTTT.

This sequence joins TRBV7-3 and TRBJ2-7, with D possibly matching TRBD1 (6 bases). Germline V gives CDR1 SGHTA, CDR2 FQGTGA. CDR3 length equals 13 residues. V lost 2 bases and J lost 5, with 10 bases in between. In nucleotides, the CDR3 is TGTGCCAGCAGCTTATATCGACAGGACGAGCAGTACTTC. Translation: CASSLYRQDEQYF. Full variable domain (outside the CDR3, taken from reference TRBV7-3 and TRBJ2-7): GAGVSQTPSNKVTEKGKYVELRCDPISGHTALYWYRQSLGQGPEFLIYFQGTGAADDSGLPNDRFFAVRPEGSVSTLKIQRTERGDSAVYLCASSLYRQDEQYFGPGTRLTVT.

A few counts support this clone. CDR3 in DNA: TGTGCCAGCAGCTTAGAAGGACCCACTGTCGGTGGCTACACCTTC. Residues: CASSLEGPTVGGYTF. The gene calls are TRBV7-9 and TRBJ1-2; D is uncertain. V was cut by 1 base and J by 7 bases, with 16 bases left in between. This CDR3 is 15 amino acids long. The V gene's germline CDR1 is SEHNR and CDR2 FQNEAQ (reference sequence).

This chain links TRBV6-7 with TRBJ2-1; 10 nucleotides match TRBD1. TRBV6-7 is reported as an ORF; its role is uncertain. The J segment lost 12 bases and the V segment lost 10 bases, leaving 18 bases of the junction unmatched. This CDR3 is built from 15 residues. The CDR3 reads CATAIRDRGQTWQFF. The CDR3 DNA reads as TGTGCCACCGCCATCCGGGACAGGGGCCAAACATGGCAGTTCTTC.